One and the same sample provided the 16 T cell receptor beta chains below, sequenced in a study of T cell responses to AZD1222 COVID-19 vaccine. TCRdb keeps only in-frame clones here, not all; method: immunoSEQ multiplex PCR. The top ten clones hold around 5.1% of a sample with 100,000 or so clones, roughly 86% of them seen once. The sequenced sample was peripheral blood, obtained on day 0 of AZD1222 vaccination. The source of these receptors is an adult in good health.

This clone showed up just once. The J gene is TRBJ1-5, the V gene TRBV19; 8 bases line up with TRBD1. Germline CDR1 reads LNHDA; CDR2 reads SQIVND (reference sequence). The CDR3 covers 16 residues. V gave up 5 bases and J gave up 1 base; unmatched junction bases: 7. CDR3 loop: CASSSRTGMSNQPQHF. The CDR3 region has the DNA TGTGCCAGTAGTTCCCGGACAGGGATGAGCAATCAGCCCCAGCATTTT.

The chain is built from TRBV23-1 and TRBJ2-7; D may be TRBD2 (6 bases). TRBV23-1 belongs to the ORF category, with a function that is uncertain. With 4 bases removed from V and 1 base from J, the gap between germline ends came to 11 bases. This CDR3 comprises 14 residues. CDR3 loop: CASSRGDPSYEQYF. The CDR3 nucleotides are TGCGCCAGCAGTCGGGGGGACCCGTCCTACGAGCAGTACTTC.

This chain uses TRBV28 with TRBJ2-1; the D is unclear. The CDR3 contains 11 residues. Looked up from germline, CDR1 is MDHEN and CDR2 is SYDVKM. Trimming shortened V by 6 bases and J by 10 bases, and 10 bases separated the two germline ends. The DNA of the CDR3 is TGTGCCAGCAGGCTCACCTCCGAGCAGTTCTTC. Translated, it gives CASRLTSEQFF.

This clone was found a few times. This sequence joins TRBV11-2 and TRBJ2-5, with D possibly called TRBD1 or TRBD2 (5 bases each). Germline CDR1 reads SGHAT; CDR2 reads FQNNGV. There are 15 residues in the CDR3. Trimming stripped 4 bases from V and 2 bases from J, with 14 bases between. The CDR3 loop is CASSSTGTLQETQYF. As DNA, the CDR3 is TGTGCCAGCAGCTCAACCGGGACCCTTCAAGAGACCCAGTACTTC.

The table lists this clone with a count of one. V and J are TRBV28 and TRBJ2-2; possible D gene TRBD1, 5 bases. The ends were cut back, 4 bases at V and 5 bases at J, with 14 bases in the middle. The CDR3 loop spans 15 amino acids. The germline V gene has CDR1 MDHEN and CDR2 SYDVKM. CDR3 sequence reads: CASSSWPQGTGELFF. The CDR3 DNA is TGTGCCAGCAGTTCTTGGCCCCAGGGAACCGGGGAGCTGTTTTTT.

The chain joins TRBV7-9 to TRBJ1-1; TRBD1 agrees at 10 bases. V trimming: 5 bases; J trimming: 3 bases; junction bases outside the gene matches: 3. The CDR3 consists of 14 residues. The germline V gene has CDR1 SEHNR and CDR2 FQNEAQ (reference sequence). The CDR3 DNA is TGTGCCAGCAGCCCAGGGACAGGGGACACTGAAGCTTTCTTT. Its protein is CASSPGTGDTEAFF.

This clone showed up just once. The chain uses TRBV3-1 (or the pseudogene TRBV3-2) and TRBJ2-3, with D possibly being TRBD1 (6 bases). With 5 bases removed from V and 8 bases from J, the gap between germline ends came to 17 bases. The CDR3 contains 14 residues. CDR1 is LGHDT and CDR2 is YNNKEL in the germline V gene (reference sequence). CDR3: CASSGSGTPGTQYF. The DNA for the CDR3 is TGTGCCAGCAGCGGATCTGGGACACCTGGTACGCAGTATTTT.

CDR3 nucleotides: TGTGCCAGCAGCTCAAGGACAGATTCACCCCTCCACTTT. This translates into CASSSRTDSPLHF. The rearrangement links TRBV7-9 to TRBJ1-6; tentatively, D is TRBD1 (6 bases). The germline CDR1 and CDR2 sequences are SEHNR and FQNEAQ (reference sequence). Trimming left V 4 bases short and J 8 bases short, with 9 bases between. This CDR3 has 13 residues.

V and J are TRBV6-1 and TRBJ1-4; 7 bases match TRBD1. Germline CDR1 is MNHNS and CDR2 is SASEGT. This CDR3 comprises 14 residues. V trimming: 0 bases; J trimming: 7 bases; junction bases outside the gene matches: 2. The CDR3 sequence is CASSEAGGAEKLFF. Here the CDR3 DNA reads TGTGCCAGCAGTGAAGCAGGGGGCGCTGAAAAACTGTTTTTT.

This sequence joins TRBV7-3 and TRBJ1-6, with 9 bases identical to TRBD1. Per the germline V gene, CDR1 is SGHTA and CDR2 is FQGTGA. There are 15 residues in the CDR3. J lost 7 bases, V lost 4 bases, and 5 bases had no gene match. The CDR3 DNA is TGTGCCAGCAGCTCTAGCGGGACAGGGAATTCACCCCTCCACTTT. It yields the protein CASSSSGTGNSPLHF.

V is TRBV28 and J is TRBJ2-4; possibly TRBD1 or TRBD2 for D (5 bases each). The length of the CDR3 is 14 residues. CDR1 is MDHEN, CDR2 SYDVKM, per germline. The V gene lost 3 bases and the J gene lost 8 bases, with 14 bases spanning the gap. CDR3 DNA sequence: TGTGCCAGCAGTTTTAGGACACTAGGGGACATTCAGTACTTC. Amino acids: CASSFRTLGDIQYF. Filled out from reference TRBV28 and TRBJ2-4, the complete variable domain reads DVKVTQSSRYLVKRTGEKVFLECVQDMDHENMFWYRQDPGLGLRLIYFSYDVKMKEKGDIPEGYSVSREKKERFSLILESASTNQTSMYLCASSFRTLGDIQYFGAGTRLSVL.

V gene TRBV4-2 combines with J gene TRBJ2-7, with D unclear. The CDR3 consists of 14 residues. Germline V gives CDR1 LGHNA, CDR2 YNFKEQ. The V end lost 3 bases, the J end lost 7 bases, and 16 bases lay between the germline ends. CDR3 DNA sequence: TGTGCCAGCAGCCACAGCCCCAGCGTGGGAGAGCAGTACTTC. Translation gives CASSHSPSVGEQYF.

This clone was observed a single time. J is TRBJ2-1 and V is TRBV18; D gene ambiguous. From germline, CDR1 is KGHSH and CDR2 LQKENI. The germline V and J ends were trimmed by 11 bases and 3 bases, with 17 bases remaining between them. CDR3 length: 14 amino acids. The CDR3: CASARGSDYNEQFF. DNA for the CDR3: TGTGCCTCGGCCCGAGGATCAGACTACAATGAGCAGTTCTTC.

The rearrangement uses TRBV27 and TRBJ1-3, with 8 bases identical to TRBD1. The CDR3 is 14 residues long. Losses at the gene ends were 5 bases for V and 4 bases for J; bases not matched to a gene: 4. Per germline, CDR1 MNHEY and CDR2 SMNVEV (reference sequence). The CDR3, as DNA: TGTGCCAGCAGTGGGACAGGCCAGGGAAACACCATATATTTT. This sequence encodes CASSGTGQGNTIYF.

The gene calls are TRBV7-9 and TRBJ1-5; the D is unclear. Per germline, CDR1 SEHNR and CDR2 FQNEAQ (reference sequence). With 5 bases removed from V and 10 bases from J, the gap between germline ends came to 18 bases. This CDR3 is 14 amino acids long. The CDR3 coding sequence is TGTGCCAGCAGCCACTCCGACGGCAGCACCCCCCAGCATTTT. Translated, it gives CASSHSDGSTPQHF.

The CDR3 loop is CASSKQGAYEQYF. In DNA, the CDR3 is TGTGCCAGCAGCAAACAGGGGGCCTACGAGCAGTACTTC. V usage is TRBV5-4 and J usage is TRBJ2-7; 8 nucleotides line up with TRBD1. The V gene end was trimmed by 4 bases and the J gene end by 2 bases; junction bases not matched to a gene: 2. The CDR3 totals 13 residues. CDR1 SGHNT and CDR2 YYREEE come from the germline V gene (reference sequence).